Listed here is a single T cell receptor beta chain. A much more abundant neighbour one base away suggests this may be a read error. PCR was performed a second time for about 7 to 12 cycles using a sample-barcoded 5' primer and a J-beta primer mix. In TCRdb, the 5' RACE reads were re-called with MiXCR into one record per CDR3 protein. Here the sample spans fewer than 1,200,000 distinct CDR3 sequences, about 25% being singletons. These data belong to a study of blood T cells in healthy people across ages. These data are also associated with another study on T cells of mothers and their children.

The sequence came from a girl aged 2-10 years in good health. Sequencing input: blood.

In DNA form, the CDR3 reads TGTGCCAGCAGCCTTAGGACTGGGGCCAACGTCCTGACTTTC. It is translated as CASSLRTGANVLTF. The chain couples TRBV5-6 to TRBJ2-6; no clear D gene. Germline CDR1 SGHDT, CDR2 YYEEEE. The CDR3 totals 14 residues. Trimming removed 4 bases from V and 2 bases from J, with 7 bases in between.